One and the same sample provided the 19 T cell receptor beta chains below, sequenced in a study of T and B cells in COVID-19 patients. BIOMED2 TRB-A/B primer pools were used in multiplex TRB PCR. Via MiXCR, TCRdb re-called the multiplex PCR reads, giving one row per CDR3 protein. The table lists more than 20,000 distinct CDR3 sequences, around a third of them singletons. Blood genomic DNA input for TRB amplification was roughly 230-550 ng. Sequencing used blood. The source is a human donor who had recovered from COVID-19.

This clonotype was detected only a few times. This chain uses TRBV6-5 with TRBJ1-1; a weak D match, TRBD1 (6 bases). The CDR3 sequence is 13 residues long. Germline V CDR1 and CDR2: MNHEY, SVGAGI. V was cut by 8 bases and J by 3 bases, with 13 bases left in between. The CDR3: CASGDRPYTEAFF. The CDR3 bases are TGTGCCAGCGGCGACAGGCCATACACTGAAGCTTTCTTT.

The rearrangement uses TRBV6-5 and TRBJ2-1; 8 bases align to TRBD1. The CDR3 is 15 amino acids. After removal of 6 bases from V and 7 bases from J, the junction contained 11 bases not matched to a gene. The V gene's germline CDR1 is MNHEY and CDR2 SVGAGI. CDR3 bases: TGTGCCAGCAGCTCCCCAGGGGGCTTGATGAATGAGCAGTTCTTC. The encoded protein is CASSSPGGLMNEQFF.

This clonotype appeared many times. The chain recombines TRBV19 with TRBJ1-6, with D possibly being TRBD1 (5 bases). The CDR3 has 13 amino acids. The germline V gene encodes CDR1 LNHDA and CDR2 SQIVND (reference sequence). The V end was cut by 7 bases, the J end by 10 bases, with 14 bases between. CDR3 nucleotide sequence: TGTGCCAGTAATACGGGGCGGCCATCACCCCTCCACTTT. Amino acid sequence: CASNTGRPSPLHF.

This rearrangement joins TRBV5-6 to TRBJ2-7; D could derive from TRBD1 or TRBD2 (5 bases each). V dropped 5 bases and J dropped 4 bases, with 10 bases sitting between them. Germline lookup yields CDR1 SGHDT and CDR2 YYEEEE. This CDR3 has 12 amino acids. The CDR3 loop reads CASRERGYEQYF. As DNA, the CDR3 is TGTGCCAGCAGGGAGAGGGGATACGAGCAGTACTTC.

The chain joins TRBV12-3 or TRBV12-4 to TRBJ2-4; 7 bases fit TRBD2. The CDR3 loop spans 15 amino acids. Trimming removed 7 bases from V and 6 bases from J; junction bases left unmatched: 12. CDR3 sequence: CASTTVSGAGNIQYF. The CDR3 DNA is TGTGCCAGCACCACCGTGAGCGGGGCTGGAAACATTCAGTACTTC.

This clonotype has just a few counts. The V gene is TRBV15, the J gene TRBJ2-2; TRBD2 agrees at 7 bases. The germline V gene has CDR1 LNHNV and CDR2 YYDKDF (reference sequence). This CDR3 region has 16 residues. The junction had 8 bases not matched to a gene; V was cut back by 2 bases and J by 5 bases. The CDR3 is CATSRPQRGETGELFF. CDR3 bases: TGTGCCACCAGCAGACCTCAGCGGGGAGAAACCGGGGAGCTGTTTTTT. Supplemented by reference TRBV15 and TRBJ2-2, the full variable domain reads DAMVIQNPRYQVTQFGKPVTLSCSQTLNHNVMYWYQQKSSQAPKLLFHYYDKDFNNEADTPDNFQSRRPNTSFCFLDIRSPGLGDTAMYLCATSRPQRGETGELFFGEGSRLTVL.

V and J are TRBV6-2 or TRBV6-3 and TRBJ1-3, with 7 bases fitting TRBD1. The J segment lost 0 bases and the V segment lost 5 bases, leaving 7 bases of the junction unmatched. The CDR3 loop spans 16 amino acids. CDR1 MNHEY and CDR2 SVGEGT come from the germline V gene. The DNA of the CDR3 is TGTGCCAGCAGTGATCGACAGGGCATCTCTGGAAACACCATATATTTT. Amino acids: CASSDRQGISGNTIYF.

This clonotype rates as medium-sized. V gene TRBV5-6 combines with J gene TRBJ2-2; no clear D gene. CDR1 and CDR2 (germline): SGHDT, YYEEEE. The CDR3 loop spans 12 amino acids. The V gene lost 4 bases and the J gene lost 5 bases, with 6 bases spanning the gap. The CDR3 coding sequence is TGTGCCAGCAGCAGACGGACCGGGGAGCTGTTTTTT. This encodes CASSRRTGELFF.

This chain links TRBV5-6 with TRBJ1-3, with a tentative D call TRBD1 (6 bases). The CDR3 has 14 residues. CDR1 SGHDT and CDR2 YYEEEE come from the germline V gene. V lost 2 bases, J lost 1 base, and 7 bases lay in between. The CDR3 DNA reads TGTGCCAGCAGCTTAGGGGGATCTGGAAACACCATATATTTT. Translated, it gives CASSLGGSGNTIYF.

This clonotype came up a few times. The chain combines TRBV7-9 with TRBJ2-7; 11 nucleotides agree with TRBD2. V lost 3 bases and J lost 3; bases outside the gene matches: 7. There are 16 residues in the CDR3. Germline-derived CDR1 and CDR2 are SEHNR and FQNEAQ (reference sequence). The CDR3 protein is CASSFGLAGTFYEQYF. The DNA of the CDR3 is TGTGCCAGCAGCTTTGGACTAGCGGGCACCTTCTACGAGCAGTACTTC.

The rearrangement joins TRBV12-3 or TRBV12-4 to TRBJ2-7; 10 bases line up with TRBD1. The CDR3 loop spans 15 amino acids. The J segment lost 6 bases and the V segment lost 5 bases, leaving 10 bases of the junction unmatched. CDR3 in DNA: TGTGCCAGCAGTCTCCAACCGGGACAGGGGCGCGAGCAGTACTTC. It yields the protein CASSLQPGQGREQYF.

The chain is built from TRBV20-1 and TRBJ2-7; 8 bases map to TRBD2. The V segment lost 3 bases and the J segment 7 bases; nucleotides outside the gene matches: 5. CDR1 and CDR2 from the germline V gene are DFQATT and SNEGSKA (reference sequence). CDR3 size: 12 residues. CDR3: CSASGSGGEQYF. In DNA form, the CDR3 reads TGCAGTGCTAGCGGGAGCGGGGGTGAGCAGTACTTC.

V usage is TRBV11-1 and J usage is TRBJ1-1; D not resolved. Germline V CDR1 and CDR2: SGHAT, FQDESV (reference sequence). This CDR3 spans 12 amino acids. V was pared by 5 bases and J by 4 bases, with 8 bases between. The CDR3 DNA reads as TGTGCCAGCAGCCTCGTAAGCACTGAAGCTTTCTTT. Translation: CASSLVSTEAFF.

This clonotype was picked up many times. The chain employs TRBV13 and TRBJ2-3; 10 nucleotides match TRBD2. Germline loops: CDR1 PRHDT, CDR2 FYEKMQ (reference sequence). The CDR3 runs to 15 residues. The J segment lost 3 bases and the V segment lost 5 bases, leaving 5 bases of the junction unmatched. The CDR3 spells CASSPSGSGTDTQYF. The DNA for the CDR3 is TGTGCCAGCAGCCCTAGCGGGAGTGGGACAGATACGCAGTATTTT.

This clonotype was counted only a few times. The chain employs TRBV6-5 and TRBJ2-7, with a possible D match to TRBD1 (6 bases). Trimming left V 5 bases short and J 1 base short, with 12 bases between. The CDR3 is 14 amino acids. Germline V gene sequence: CDR1 MNHEY, CDR2 SVGAGI. CDR3 residues: CASSDGDNSYEQYF. DNA of the CDR3: TGTGCCAGCAGTGACGGGGACAATTCCTACGAGCAGTACTTC.

This clonotype was observed a handful of times. This chain connects TRBV5-1 to TRBJ2-3; perhaps TRBD1 as D (7 bases). The CDR3 extends over 17 amino acids. Germline CDR1 and CDR2: SGHRS and YFSETQ. The germline V and J ends were trimmed by 4 bases and 6 bases, with 24 bases remaining between them. The CDR3 protein is CASSPRRGQAQSDTQYF. The CDR3 nucleotides are TGCGCCAGCAGCCCGCGGAGGGGGCAGGCGCAGTCGGATACGCAGTATTTT.

Turning to this clonotype: Compared with germline, one end of the junction differs, possibly owing to a read error. J is TRBJ2-7 and V is TRBV12-3 or TRBV12-4; 12 bases are a match to TRBD2. The CDR3 extends over 14 amino acids. CDR3 residues: CVSSLSWLAGGPYF. The CDR3 DNA follows: TGTGTCAGCAGTTTATCTTGGCTAGCGGGAGGGCCGTACTTC.

This clonotype turned up a few times. This chain connects TRBV6-5 to TRBJ1-1; 9 bases fit TRBD1. The CDR3 totals 15 residues. Germline V gene sequence: CDR1 MNHEY, CDR2 SVGAGI. The junction had 4 bases not matched to a gene; V was cut back by 1 base and J by 4 bases. CDR3 sequence: CASSYFPTGGTEAFF. The DNA of the CDR3 is TGTGCCAGCAGTTACTTTCCGACAGGGGGCACTGAAGCTTTCTTT.

This clonotype appeared many times. V is TRBV12-3 or TRBV12-4 and J is TRBJ2-2; 7 bases match TRBD1. The CDR3 runs 14 residues. Trimming removed 4 bases from V and 3 bases from J; junction bases left unmatched: 2. The CDR3 DNA reads TGTGCCAGCAGTTCCGGGACAGACACCGGGGAGCTGTTTTTT. Protein sequence: CASSSGTDTGELFF.